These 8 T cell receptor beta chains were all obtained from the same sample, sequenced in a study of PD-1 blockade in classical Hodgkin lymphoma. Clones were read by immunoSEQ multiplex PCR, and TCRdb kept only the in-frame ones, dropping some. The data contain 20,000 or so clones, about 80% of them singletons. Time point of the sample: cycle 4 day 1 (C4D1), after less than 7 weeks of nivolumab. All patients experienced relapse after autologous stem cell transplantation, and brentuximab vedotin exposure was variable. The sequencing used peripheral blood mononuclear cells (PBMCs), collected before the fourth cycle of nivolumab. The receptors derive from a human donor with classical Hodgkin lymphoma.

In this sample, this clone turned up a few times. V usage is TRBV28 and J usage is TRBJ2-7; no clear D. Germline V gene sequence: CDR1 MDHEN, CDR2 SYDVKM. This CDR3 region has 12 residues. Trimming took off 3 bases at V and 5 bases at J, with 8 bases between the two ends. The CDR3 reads CASSFQRNEQYF. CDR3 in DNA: TGTGCCAGCAGTTTTCAAAGGAACGAGCAGTACTTC.

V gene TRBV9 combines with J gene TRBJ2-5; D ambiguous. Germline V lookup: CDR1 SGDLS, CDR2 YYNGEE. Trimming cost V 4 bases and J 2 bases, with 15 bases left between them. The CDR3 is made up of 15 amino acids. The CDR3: CASSNLQREQETQYF. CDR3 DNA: TGTGCCAGCAGCAACCTACAGAGAGAACAAGAGACCCAGTACTTC.

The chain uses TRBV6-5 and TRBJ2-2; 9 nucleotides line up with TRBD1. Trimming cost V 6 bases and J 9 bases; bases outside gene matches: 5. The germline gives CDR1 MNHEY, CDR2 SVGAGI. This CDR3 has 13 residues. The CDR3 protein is CASRGQGRWELFF. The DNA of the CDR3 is TGTGCCAGCAGAGGACAGGGGAGGTGGGAGCTGTTTTTT.

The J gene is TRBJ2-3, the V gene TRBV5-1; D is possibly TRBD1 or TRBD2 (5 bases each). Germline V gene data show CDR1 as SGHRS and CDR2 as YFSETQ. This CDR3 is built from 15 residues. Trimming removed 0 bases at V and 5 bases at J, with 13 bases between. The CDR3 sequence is CASSLEGTVGDTQYF. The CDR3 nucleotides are TGCGCCAGCAGCTTGGAGGGGACCGTGGGAGATACGCAGTATTTT.

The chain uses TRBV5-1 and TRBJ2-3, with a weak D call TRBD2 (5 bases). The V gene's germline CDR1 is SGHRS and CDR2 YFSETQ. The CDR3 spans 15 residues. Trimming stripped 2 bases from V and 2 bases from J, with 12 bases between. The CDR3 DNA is TGCGCCAGCAGCTTAGCGGTCGTACTCACAGATACGCAGTATTTT. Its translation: CASSLAVVLTDTQYF. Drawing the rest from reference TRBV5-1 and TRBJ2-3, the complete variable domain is KAGVTQTPRYLIKTRGQQVTLSCSPISGHRSVSWYQQTPGQGLQFLFEYFSETQRNKGNFPGRFSGRQFSNSRSEMNVSTLELGDSALYLCASSLAVVLTDTQYFGPGTRLTVL.

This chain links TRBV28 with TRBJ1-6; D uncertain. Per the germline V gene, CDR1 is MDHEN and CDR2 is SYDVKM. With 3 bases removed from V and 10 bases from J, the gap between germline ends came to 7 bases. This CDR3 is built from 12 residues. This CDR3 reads CASSFARSPLHF. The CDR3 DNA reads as TGTGCCAGCAGTTTCGCTCGATCACCCCTCCACTTT.

The CDR3 spells CASSLSSWDGWFEQPQHF. In DNA form, the CDR3 reads TGTGCCAGCAGTTTATCTTCTTGGGACGGGTGGTTTGAGCAGCCCCAGCATTTT. The rearrangement links TRBV28 to TRBJ1-5; TRBD1 is a possible D gene (5 bases). The CDR3 runs to 18 residues. V lost 1 base and J 7 bases, leaving 23 bases between the germline ends. Per the germline V gene, CDR1 is MDHEN and CDR2 is SYDVKM.

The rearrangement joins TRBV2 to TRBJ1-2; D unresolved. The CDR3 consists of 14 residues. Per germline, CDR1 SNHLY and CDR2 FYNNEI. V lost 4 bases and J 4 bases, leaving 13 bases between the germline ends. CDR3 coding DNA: TGTGCCAGCAGTGGTGAGGGCGCAGGCTATGGCTACACCTTC. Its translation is CASSGEGAGYGYTF.